The rows below give T cell receptor delta chains drawn from one sample of a study of gamma-delta T cells after stem cell transplantation. TCRdb re-identified clones in the RT-PCR reads via CATT. The sample yields over 1,500 delta-chain clones, 3.7% seen once. Source material: gamma-delta T cells. The receptors stem from a human donor. It is not recorded whose cells these are; they may come from a transplant donor. Both conserved end residues are part of each CDR3. D genes are given only for firm matches. Only some rows state a clone size, as once, few, many or a class for expanded clones.

j_call v_call d_call clone_size cdr3_length cdr3_nt cdr3_aa
TRDJ3 TRDV2 - large 17 TGTGCCTGTGACAATACTGGGAGCTCCTGGGACACCCGACAGATGTTTTTC CACDNTGSSWDTRQMFF
TRDJ3 TRDV2 TRDD3 few 18 TGTGCCTGTGACGGGTTGGGGGATGCCTCCTGGGACACCCGACAGATGTTTTTC CACDGLGDASWDTRQMFF
TRDJ1 TRDV2 TRDD3 few 18 TGTGCCTGTGACCCTTTACTGGGGGACCCCTCGTACACCGATAAACTCATCTTT CACDPLLGDPSYTDKLIF
TRDJ1 TRDV2 TRDD3 few 18 TGTGCCTGTGACACCGTATCTGGGGGATACGACTACACCGATAAACTCATCTTT CACDTVSGGYDYTDKLIF
TRDJ1 TRDV2 - large 17 TGTGCCTGTGACACCGTTTCACACCGGCTACACACCGATAAACTCATCTTT CACDTVSHRLHTDKLIF
TRDJ1 TRDV2 TRDD3 - 16 TGTGCCTGTGACACCGGTTTTGGGGGACACACCGATAAACTCATCTTT CACDTGFGGHTDKLIF
TRDJ3 TRDV2 - few 20 TGTGCCTGTGACACCGCAGGTACTGGAAGTAGCTCCTGTGACACCCGACCGATGTTTTTC CACDTAGTGSSSCDTRPMFF
TRDJ1 TRDV2 - medium-sized 16 TGTGCCTGTGACACCGTAACAGGGGGCCCCCGAGATAAACTCATCTTT CACDTVTGGPRDKLIF
TRDJ1 TRDV2 - large 17 TGTGCCTGTGACAAACTCCCTTTCCTAGCAACCACCGATAAACTCATCTTT CACDKLPFLATTDKLIF
TRDJ1 TRDV2 - few 17 TGTGCCTGTGACACCGTGGACCCAAGCGTCCGTCCCGATAAACTCATCTTT CACDTVDPSVRPDKLIF
TRDJ1 TRDV2 TRDD3 few 18 TGTGCCTGTGACCCGGTACACTGGGGGACCTCGTACACCTATAAACTCATCTTT CACDPVHWGTSYTYKLIF
TRDJ1 TRDV2 TRDD3 large 18 TGTGCCTGTGACACGGTGGGGGATACGCGGGGGCTCGCCGATAAACTCATCTTT CACDTVGDTRGLADKLIF
TRDJ1 TRDV1 - - 18 TGTGCTCTTGGGGAATGGGTTCTCGGGGGCTTAAGACCCGATAAACTCATCTTT CALGEWVLGGLRPDKLIF
TRDJ1 TRDV2 TRDD3 few 17 TGTGCCTGTGACACCGTTGGGGTGGGGGACAAGACCGATAAACTCATCTTT CACDTVGVGDKTDKLIF
TRDJ1 TRDV2 TRDD3 medium-sized 17 TGTGCCTGTGACATACTGGGGGATCGGGGGGCCTACGATAAACTCATCTTT CACDILGDRGAYDKLIF
TRDJ1 TRDV1 - - 21 TGTGCTCTTGGGGAAAGGACTTCCTACGGGAGGCTGGGGGAACCTACCGATAAACTCATCTTT CALGERTSYGRLGEPTDKLIF
TRDJ1 TRDV2 TRDD3 - 19 TGTGCCTGTGACACTCTTGACTGGGGGATACGAAGGAACGTCGATAAACTCATCTTT CACDTLDWGIRRNVDKLIF
TRDJ1 TRDV2 TRDD3 - 17 TGTGCCTGTGACGCCCTGACTGGGGGAGAGTACACCGATAAACTCATCTTT CACDALTGGEYTDKLIF
TRDJ1 TRDV2 - - 17 TGTGCCTGTGACACCGTCGGGTCGCGCTTTCGGACCGATAAACTCATCTTT CACDTVGSRFRTDKLIF
TRDJ1 TRDV2 TRDD3 few 22 TGTGCCTGTGACACCGTTGATACTGGGGGATATTTCCCCCCCTCCTACACCGATAAACTCATCTTT CACDTVDTGGYFPPSYTDKLIF
TRDJ1 TRDV2 - - 20 TGTGCCTGTGACACCCTTACCGGGGCCCCGGGGGAGTCGGGGACCGATAAACTCATCTTT CACDTLTGAPGESGTDKLIF
TRDJ1 TRDV2 TRDD2 few 20 TGTGCCTGTGACACAGTAGCTTCCTACGAAGAGGATAATGTCACCGATACACTCATCTTT CACDTVASYEEDNVTDTLIF
TRDJ1 TRDV2 TRDD3 - 15 TGTGCCTGTTATACTGTACTGGGGGCCCCCGATAAACTCATCTTT CACYTVLGAPDKLIF
TRDJ1 TRDV2 - - 17 TGTGCCTGTGACACCTTGTATTCCGAGGGATACACCGATAAACTCATCTTT CACDTLYSEGYTDKLIF
TRDJ1 TRDV2 - - 17 TGTGCCTGTGACCGCATAACCGGGGGACTGTTTCAGGATAAACTCATCTTT CACDRITGGLFQDKLIF
TRDJ1 TRDV2 - - 16 TGTGCCTGTGACACGGTTGAATCTGGCAGCACCGATAAGCTCATCTTT CACDTVESGSTDKLIF
TRDJ1 TRDV2 - few 15 TGTGCCTGTGACTCCGTCGGGGCCTACACCGATAGACTCATCTTT CACDSVGAYTDRLIF
TRDJ1 TRDV2 TRDD3 - 18 TGTGCCTGTGAGGGACTGGGGACCCTCGTGGGGGACACCGATAAACTCATCTTT CACEGLGTLVGDTDKLIF
TRDJ1 TRDV2 TRDD3 few 18 TGTGCCTGTGACCGCCTCGCACTGGGGGATACCTACACCGATAAACTCATCTTT CACDRLALGDTYTDKLIF
TRDJ1 TRDV2 TRDD3 - 18 TGTGCCTGTGACACGGTTGTACTGGGGGATACGCGGACCGATAAACTCATCTTT CACDTVVLGDTRTDKLIF
TRDJ1 TRDV2 TRDD3 - 16 TGTGCCTGTGACACATCCTGGGGGATCCACACCGATAAACTCATCTTT CACDTSWGIHTDKLIF
TRDJ1 TRDV2 TRDD3 large 16 TGTGCCTGTGACCCACTGGGGGATACTAACACCGATAAACTCATCTTT CACDPLGDTNTDKLIF
TRDJ3 TRDV2 TRDD3 - 20 TGTGCCTGTGACTCCGTCATACTGGGGGATACCTCCTGGGACACCCGACAGATGTTTTTC CACDSVILGDTSWDTRQMFF
TRDJ1 TRDV2 - - 17 TGTGCCTGTGACACCGTGGGGGGAGTCTATCTTTCCGATAAACTCATCTTT CACDTVGGVYLSDKLIF
TRDJ1 TRDV2 TRDD3 large 18 TGTGCCTGTGACACCGTACGTATACTGGGGGATACTACCGATAAACTCATCTTT CACDTVRILGDTTDKLIF
TRDJ3 TRDV2 TRDD3 - 22 TGTGCCTGTGACACTCTCCTCGGTGGGGATACGCGAGCCTCCTGGGACACCCGACAGATGTTTTTC CACDTLLGGDTRASWDTRQMFF
TRDJ1 TRDV2 TRDD3 few 18 TGTGCCTGTGACATACTTCCACTGGGGGATACCGCTTCCGATAAACTCATCTTT CACDILPLGDTASDKLIF
TRDJ1 TRDV2 TRDD3 - 17 TGTGCCTGTGACACCTTAGTAGGGGGGATAAAGGCCGATAAACTCATCTTT CACDTLVGGIKADKLIF
TRDJ1 TRDV2 TRDD3 - 15 TGTGCCTGTGACCCCCTACTGGGGGATAGGAATAAACTCATCTTT CACDPLLGDRNKLIF
TRDJ1 TRDV2 TRDD3 large 15 TGTGCCTGTGACCCACTGGGGGACCACACCGATAAACTCATCTTT CACDPLGDHTDKLIF
TRDJ1 TRDV2 TRDD3 few 19 TGTGCCTGTGACACTTGGCCGTTCCCCTCTACTGGGGGCACCGATAAACTCATCTTT CACDTWPFPSTGGTDKLIF
TRDJ1 TRDV2 TRDD3 large 15 TGTGCCTGTGACCCGCTGGGGGGTACGGACGATAAACTCATCTTT CACDPLGGTDDKLIF
TRDJ1 TRDV2 TRDD3 - 16 TGTGCCTGTGACACCGTCTCAGCGGGATACCCCCGGAGGCTCATCTTT CACDTVSAGYPRRLIF
TRDJ1 TRDV2 TRDD3 medium-sized 14 TGTGCCTGTGACCGACTGGGGGATTCCGATAAACTCATCTTT CACDRLGDSDKLIF
TRDJ1 TRDV2 TRDD3 - 18 TGTGCCTGTGACACCGTACTGGGGGACTACACGTACACCGATAAACTCATCTTT CACDTVLGDYTYTDKLIF
TRDJ1 TRDV2 TRDD3 few 18 TGTGCCTGTGACGGACCCCTAGGGGATAGGCAGGACACCGATAAACTCATCTTT CACDGPLGDRQDTDKLIF